The 31 T cell receptor beta chains below come from one sample, sequenced in a study of OX40 agonist ivuxolimab in advanced cancers. The protocol was immunoSEQ multiplex PCR, while the TCRdb copy is restricted to in-frame clones and leaves out a portion. The table records some 140,000 clones, approximately 90% of them present only once. Sequencing was performed on CD4+ or CD8+ T cells sorted from blood, taken in a trial of the OX40 agonist ivuxolimab. These receptors were obtained from an adult with an advanced solid tumor such as melanoma, head and neck, liver or kidney cancer.

This chain joins TRBV27 and TRBJ1-1, with D uncertain. This CDR3 region has 14 residues. V dropped 2 bases and J dropped 6 bases, with 13 bases sitting between them. Germline V CDR1 and CDR2: MNHEY, SMNVEV (reference sequence). The CDR3 is CASSLADIRAEAFF. DNA for the CDR3: TGTGCCAGCAGTTTAGCCGATATTCGGGCTGAAGCTTTCTTT.

V usage is TRBV28 and J usage is TRBJ2-7; TRBD2 matches 12 bases. The CDR3 totals 17 residues. Per germline, CDR1 MDHEN and CDR2 SYDVKM. V was pared by 6 bases and J by 5 bases, with 14 bases of the junction left unmatched. The CDR3 coding sequence is TGTGCCAGCAGAACCGACCTTACTAGCGGGAGGAAAGACGAGCAGTACTTC. Amino acid sequence: CASRTDLTSGRKDEQYF.

V and J are TRBV29-1 and TRBJ2-5, with 7 bases matching TRBD1. Germline assignment: CDR1 SQVTM and CDR2 ANQGSEA. Trimming cost V 5 bases and J 1 base; bases outside gene matches: 1. The CDR3 totals 12 residues. CDR3 region: CSVRQGQETQYF. In DNA form, the CDR3 reads TGCAGCGTTAGACAGGGCCAAGAGACCCAGTACTTC.

The chain links TRBV5-6 to TRBJ2-1; D is uncertain. The CDR3 is 15 residues long. The V gene lost 3 bases and the J gene lost 8 bases, with 18 bases spanning the gap. Germline V gene data show CDR1 as SGHDT and CDR2 as YYEEEE. CDR3 sequence reads: CASSSPLGPWDEQFF. The CDR3 nucleotides are TGTGCCAGCAGCTCCCCCCTTGGGCCCTGGGATGAGCAGTTCTTC.

The chain employs TRBV5-6 and TRBJ2-7, with 7 bases that match TRBD2. The CDR3 is 14 amino acids. V shed 4 bases and J 3 bases; nucleotides not matched to a gene: 7. The germline CDR1 and CDR2 sequences are SGHDT and YYEEEE. CDR3 in DNA: TGTGCCAGCAGCACGGGACTACCCGTCTACGAGCAGTACTTC. It yields the protein CASSTGLPVYEQYF.

The V gene is TRBV9, the J gene TRBJ2-4, with 8 bases fitting TRBD2. CDR3 length: 16 residues. CDR1 and CDR2 (germline): SGDLS, YYNGEE. With 7 bases clipped from V and 2 bases from J, the junction kept 11 bases outside the gene matches. The CDR3 DNA reads TGTGCCAGCTCCGAGGGAGCGGGAGCTACCAAAAACATTCAGTACTTC. It codes for CASSEGAGATKNIQYF. The variable domain in full, completed from reference TRBV9 and TRBJ2-4, reads DSGVTQTPKHLITATGQRVTLRCSPRSGDLSVYWYQQSLDQGLQFLIQYYNGEERAKGNILERFSAQQFPDLHSELNLSSLELGDSALYFCASSEGAGATKNIQYFGAGTRLSVL.

This clone turned up a few times. The genes are TRBV7-2 and TRBJ1-4; no definite D call. CDR3 size: 12 residues. The V end lost 5 bases, the J end lost 5 bases, and 6 bases lay between the germline ends. From germline, CDR1 is SGHTA and CDR2 FQGNSA. CDR3: CASSLVNEKLFF. The CDR3 DNA reads as TGTGCCAGCAGCCTAGTCAATGAAAAACTGTTTTTT.

The rearrangement links TRBV30 to TRBJ2-3; D gene uncertain. Germline V gene sequence: CDR1 GTSNPN, CDR2 SVGIG (reference sequence). The CDR3 runs 14 residues. With 2 bases removed from V and 0 bases from J, the gap between germline ends came to 9 bases. The chain's CDR3 is CAWSRAPSTDTQYF. CDR3 in DNA: TGTGCCTGGAGTAGAGCCCCTAGCACAGATACGCAGTATTTT.

The chain joins TRBV5-6 to TRBJ2-5, with 12 bases identical to TRBD2. The CDR3 has 16 residues. V lost 4 bases and J lost 8; bases outside the gene matches: 12. Looked up from germline, CDR1 is SGHDT and CDR2 is YYEEEE. DNA for the CDR3: TGTGCCAGCAGCCCGCCGACTAGCGGGAGCGGTGGTACCCAGTACTTC. Amino acids: CASSPPTSGSGGTQYF.

The chain carries TRBV5-1 and TRBJ2-7; D is possibly TRBD1 (6 bases). CDR1 and CDR2 from the germline V gene are SGHRS and YFSETQ. V was cut by 5 bases and J by 2 bases, with 20 bases left in between. The CDR3 totals 16 residues. The CDR3 sequence: CASRRGTGNVPYEQYF. The CDR3 DNA follows: TGCGCCAGCAGGAGGGGTACAGGGAATGTGCCCTACGAGCAGTACTTC.

The rearrangement uses TRBV21-1 and TRBJ2-7. TRBV21-1 is a pseudogene locus. The length of the CDR3 is 12 residues. The CDR3: CASSKVSYEQYF. Here the CDR3 DNA reads TGTGCCAGCAGCAAAGTGTCCTACGAGCAGTACTTC.

J is TRBJ1-3 and V is TRBV19; D is ambiguous. Germline values: CDR1 LNHDA, CDR2 SQIVND (reference sequence). The CDR3 is made up of 15 amino acids. V gave up 1 base and J gave up 4 bases, with 11 bases separating them. CDR3 residues: CASSIGAYAGNTIYF. The CDR3 nucleotides are TGTGCCAGTAGTATAGGGGCTTACGCCGGAAACACCATATATTTT.

The chain combines TRBV5-5 with TRBJ2-7; D unresolved. Trimming shortened V by 0 bases and J by 1 base, and 8 bases separated the two germline ends. Germline CDR1 reads SGHKS; CDR2 reads YYEKEE (reference sequence). The CDR3 is 14 amino acids. The CDR3 here is CASSLAAYSYEQYF. Here the CDR3 DNA reads TGTGCCAGCAGCTTGGCGGCGTATTCCTACGAGCAGTACTTC.

This clone was observed a single time. J is TRBJ2-5 and V is TRBV14; no firm D call. The CDR3 length is 11 residues. Trimming left V 5 bases short and J 4 bases short, with 5 bases between. Germline loops: CDR1 SGHDN, CDR2 FVKESK. The CDR3 DNA follows: TGTGCCAGCAGCTTGGGAGAGACCCAGTACTTC. The encoded protein is CASSLGETQYF. Supplemented by reference TRBV14 and TRBJ2-5, the full variable domain reads EAGVTQFPSHSVIEKGQTVTLRCDPISGHDNLYWYRRVMGKEIKFLLHFVKESKQDESGMPNNRFLAERTGGTYSTLKVQPAELEDSGVYFCASSLGETQYFGPGTRLLVL.

This chain uses TRBV7-9 with TRBJ2-7; TRBD2 agrees at 8 bases. Germline V gene sequence: CDR1 SEHNR, CDR2 FQNEAQ (reference sequence). The CDR3 has 15 residues. Trimming at V came to 8 bases and at J to 6 bases, leaving 15 bases not matched to a gene. CDR3 region: CASLRPSGSPGEQYF. CDR3 in DNA: TGTGCCAGCCTCCGACCGAGCGGGAGTCCAGGCGAGCAGTACTTC.

V is TRBV6-6 and J is TRBJ1-1, with 9 bases fitting TRBD1. Germline values: CDR1 MNHNY, CDR2 SVGAGI (reference sequence). The CDR3 is 13 residues long. J was trimmed by 8 bases and V by 7 bases; bases with no gene match: 8. The DNA of the CDR3 is TGTGCCAGCACTCGGACAGGGGCGCCCGAAGCTTTCTTT. Its translation: CASTRTGAPEAFF.

This chain connects TRBV2 to TRBJ1-1, with D unresolved. CDR3 length: 11 residues. V lost 8 bases and J 7 bases, leaving 11 bases between the germline ends. The V gene's germline CDR1 is SNHLY and CDR2 FYNNEI. The chain's CDR3 is CASPLGGEAFF. CDR3 bases: TGTGCCAGCCCTCTGGGCGGTGAAGCTTTCTTT.

The rearrangement links TRBV30 to TRBJ1-1; tentatively, D is TRBD1 (5 bases). CDR1 and CDR2 from the germline V gene are GTSNPN and SVGIG (reference sequence). The length of the CDR3 is 15 residues. V gave up 1 base and J gave up 4 bases, with 16 bases separating them. The CDR3 nucleotides are TGTGCCTGGAGTGCCCCCCTGGGGCGGGTCACTGAAGCTTTCTTT. This sequence encodes CAWSAPLGRVTEAFF.

This chain joins TRBV4-2 and TRBJ2-3, with 14 bases identical to TRBD2. Germline trimming cut 0 bases from V and 0 bases from J; bases unmatched to any gene: 14. Germline V gene data show CDR1 as LGHNA and CDR2 as YNFKEQ. The CDR3 is 22 amino acids. Here the CDR3 DNA reads TGTGCCAGCAGCCAAGATAGGCCTCTGGGACTAGCGGGAGCAACTAGCACAGATACGCAGTATTTT. Protein: CASSQDRPLGLAGATSTDTQYF.

The rearrangement uses TRBV25-1 and TRBJ2-5; D possibly corresponds to TRBD2 (5 bases). The end of the DNA is better explained by TRBJ2-7, so the J call may be wrong. Germline V gene sequence: CDR1 MGHDK, CDR2 SYGVNS. CDR3 length: 12 amino acids. CDR3 loop: CASSGNTYEQYF. Written as DNA, the CDR3 is TGTGCCAGCAGCGGGAATACCTACGAGCAGTACTTC.

This clone was seen just once. The rearrangement uses TRBV7-2 and TRBJ2-3; D remains unclear. The V end lost 3 bases, the J end lost 2 bases, and 6 bases lay between the germline ends. The CDR3 covers 13 residues. The V gene's germline CDR1 is SGHTA and CDR2 FQGNSA. This CDR3 reads CASSFQNTDTQYF. The CDR3 DNA sequence: TGTGCCAGCAGCTTCCAGAACACAGATACGCAGTATTTT.

V is TRBV9 and J is TRBJ1-6, with D unresolved. There are 13 residues in the CDR3. The V gene lost 8 bases and the J gene lost 9 bases, with 15 bases spanning the gap. Germline V CDR1 and CDR2: SGDLS, YYNGEE. The CDR3 is CASASDVGSPLHF. In DNA, the CDR3 is TGTGCCAGTGCATCGGACGTCGGTTCACCCCTCCACTTT.

This rearrangement joins TRBV28 to TRBJ2-7; 8 positions match TRBD1. The CDR3 spans 14 residues. The V gene's germline CDR1 is MDHEN and CDR2 SYDVKM. With V trimmed by 5 bases and J by 2 bases, 5 bases remained unmatched. Written as DNA, the CDR3 is TGTGCCAGCAGTCCCGGGACAGGAGCCTACGAGCAGTACTTC. Amino acids: CASSPGTGAYEQYF.

The chain combines TRBV9 with TRBJ2-2, with D perhaps matching TRBD2 (6 bases). CDR3 length: 15 amino acids. Germline V CDR1 and CDR2: SGDLS, YYNGEE. V lost 0 bases, J lost 4 bases, and 10 bases lay in between. The CDR3 nucleotides are TGTGCCAGCAGCGTAGCGGGAGAAGGCACCGGGGAGCTGTTTTTT. This gives the protein CASSVAGEGTGELFF.

V and J are TRBV29-1 and TRBJ2-7; tentatively, D is TRBD1 (5 bases). The V and J ends lost 4 bases and 2 bases respectively, with 6 bases between them. The germline gives CDR1 SQVTM, CDR2 ANQGSEA. The CDR3 is made up of 11 amino acids. CDR3 DNA: TGCAGCGTTGCAGGGACCTACGAGCAGTACTTC. Encoded protein: CSVAGTYEQYF.

This clone was counted only a few times. The V call is TRBV6-1, the J call TRBJ1-5; 9 bases agree with TRBD1. CDR3 length: 14 residues. Germline V lookup: CDR1 MNHNS, CDR2 SASEGT. Unmatched junction bases numbered 2, after V lost 3 bases and J lost 5 bases. This CDR3 reads CASSEGQGHQPQHF. The CDR3 bases are TGTGCCAGCAGTGAGGGACAGGGACATCAGCCCCAGCATTTT.

The chain has TRBV20-1 and TRBJ2-5; 7 nucleotides match TRBD2. The CDR3 extends over 11 amino acids. V was clipped by 6 bases and J by 5 bases; unmatched bases: 3. CDR1 is DFQATT and CDR2 is SNEGSKA in the germline V gene (reference sequence). The CDR3 loop is CSALAEETQYF. CDR3 coding DNA: TGCAGTGCGCTAGCGGAGGAGACCCAGTACTTC.

The chain joins TRBV5-6 to TRBJ2-7; TRBD1 agrees at 9 bases. CDR3 size: 16 residues. Germline V lookup: CDR1 SGHDT, CDR2 YYEEEE. Losses at the gene ends were 5 bases for V and 6 bases for J; bases not matched to a gene: 15. The chain's CDR3 is CASRQDGTGRAAEQYF. The CDR3 DNA is TGTGCCAGCAGGCAAGACGGGACAGGGAGAGCGGCCGAGCAGTACTTC.

The chain joins TRBV29-1 to TRBJ1-2, with D perhaps matching TRBD1 (5 bases). This CDR3 has 20 amino acids. The germline V and J ends were trimmed by 1 base and 0 bases, with 27 bases remaining between them. Germline-derived CDR1 and CDR2 are SQVTM and ANQGSEA. The DNA of the CDR3 is TGCAGCGTTGAAGGGGTTCCTGGGGGGTTAACGACTGGGTCTAACTATGGCTACACCTTC. The encoded protein is CSVEGVPGGLTTGSNYGYTF. The full variable domain, completed using reference TRBV29-1 and TRBJ1-2, is SAVISQKPSRDICQRGTSLTIQCQVDSQVTMMFWYRQQPGQSLTLIATANQGSEATYESGFVIDKFPISRPNLTFSTLTVSNMSPEDSSIYLCSVEGVPGGLTTGSNYGYTFGSGTRLTVV.

The J gene is TRBJ1-1, the V gene TRBV4-1; D is uncertain. Germline V gene sequence: CDR1 MGHRA, CDR2 YSYEKL. This CDR3 is built from 11 residues. V was cut by 4 bases and J by 3 bases, with 3 bases left in between. CDR3 amino acids: CASSRDTEAFF. The CDR3, as DNA: TGCGCCAGCAGCCGGGACACTGAAGCTTTCTTT.

The V gene is TRBV10-3, the J gene TRBJ2-7; 8 bases map to TRBD2. With 7 bases clipped from V and 6 bases from J, the junction kept 14 bases outside the gene matches. This CDR3 has 15 amino acids. Germline V gene data show CDR1 as ENHRY and CDR2 as SYGVKD. The DNA of the CDR3 is TGTGCCATCACTAACGGGACTAGACCAAGGGTCGAGCAGTACTTC. Translated: CAITNGTRPRVEQYF.